This TCR beta chain comes out of a study of memory CD4+ T cells and cytomegalovirus serostatus. This table comes from immunoSEQ multiplex PCR, and its TCRdb copy is limited to in-frame clones, with some not included. The sample contains 50,000 or so clones, 82% of which appear only once. Comment on this clone: Its antigen is currently unknown.

Study findings and constraints: Of roughly 180 reported CMV TCRbeta sequences, 55 to 80 were found in memory CD4+ repertoires.

The CDR3 runs to 11 residues. In germline, CDR1 is SGHRS, CDR2 YFSETQ. Trimming removed 0 bases from V and 6 bases from J, with 2 bases in between. Single viable CD3+CD4+CD8-CD45RO+ cells were sorted as the memory CD4+ T cells. The chain is built from TRBV5-1 and TRBJ2-3; D unresolved. Sequencing was performed on memory CD4+ T cells from blood. The source is an adult in good health and CMV-seronegative. DNA for the CDR3: TGCGCCAGCAGCTTGGACGATACGCAGTATTTT. Its protein product is CASSLDDTQYF.